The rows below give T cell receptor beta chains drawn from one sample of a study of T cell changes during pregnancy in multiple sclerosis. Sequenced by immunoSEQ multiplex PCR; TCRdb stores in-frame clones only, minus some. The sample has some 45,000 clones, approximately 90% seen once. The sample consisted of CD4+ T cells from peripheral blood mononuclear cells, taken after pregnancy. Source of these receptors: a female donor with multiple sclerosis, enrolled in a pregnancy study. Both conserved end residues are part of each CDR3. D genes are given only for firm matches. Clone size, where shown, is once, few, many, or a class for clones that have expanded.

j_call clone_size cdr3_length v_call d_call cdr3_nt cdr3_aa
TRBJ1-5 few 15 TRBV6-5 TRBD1 TGTGCCAGCAGTTTAACAGGGGGGACGGATCAGCCCCAGCATTTT CASSLTGGTDQPQHF
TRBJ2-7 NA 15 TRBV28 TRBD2 TGTGCCAGCAGTGGCGGGGGGCTTTTCTCCTACGAGCAGTACTTC CASSGGGLFSYEQYF
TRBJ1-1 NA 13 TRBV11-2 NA TGTGCCAGCACCTCGTTTGCGGAGAATGAAGCTTTCTTT CASTSFAENEAFF
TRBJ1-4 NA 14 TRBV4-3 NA TGCGCCAGCAGCCAAGAAGGACAGAATGAAAAACTGTTTTTT CASSQEGQNEKLFF
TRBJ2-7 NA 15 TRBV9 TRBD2 TGTGCCAGCAGCGTAGGGCTAGCGGGGAACTACGAGCAGTACTTC CASSVGLAGNYEQYF
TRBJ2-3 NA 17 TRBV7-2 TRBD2 TGTGCCAGCAGCTCAAGACTAGCGGGGGGCTCCACAGATACGCAGTATTTT CASSSRLAGGSTDTQYF
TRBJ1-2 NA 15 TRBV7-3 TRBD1 TGTGCCAGCCGGAAAGGGGGCGGGACGGGGTATGGCTACACCTTC CASRKGGGTGYGYTF
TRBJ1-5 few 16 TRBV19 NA TGTGCCAGTACTCCTCCGGGTTATCGAAGCCATCAGCCCCAGCATTTT CASTPPGYRSHQPQHF
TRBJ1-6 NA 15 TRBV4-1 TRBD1 TGCGCCAGCAGCAGAGGCGACAGGGGCAATTCACCCCTCCACTTT CASSRGDRGNSPLHF
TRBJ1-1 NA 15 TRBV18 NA TGTGCCAGCTCGTTTATGGGGGGGGGCAGGAGTGAAGCTTTCTTT CASSFMGGGRSEAFF
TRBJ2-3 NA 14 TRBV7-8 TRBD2 TGTGCCAGCACTAGCGGGGGGAGGTCGGATACGCAGTATTTT CASTSGGRSDTQYF
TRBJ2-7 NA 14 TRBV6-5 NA TGTGCCAGCAGAAAATTGGACTATAACTACGAGCAGTACTTC CASRKLDYNYEQYF
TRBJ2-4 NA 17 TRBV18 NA TGTGCCAGCTCACCACCCCGCAATGTACTAGCCAAAAACATTCAGTACTTC CASSPPRNVLAKNIQYF
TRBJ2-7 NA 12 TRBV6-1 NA TGTGCCAGCAGTATACAGGGTTACGAGCAGTACTTC CASSIQGYEQYF
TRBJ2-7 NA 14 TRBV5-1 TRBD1 TGCGCCAGCAACACGGGGCAGGGGGCCCACGAGCAGTACTTC CASNTGQGAHEQYF
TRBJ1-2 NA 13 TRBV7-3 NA TGTGCCAGCAGCTCGCGGGACCTTTATGGCTACACCTTC CASSSRDLYGYTF
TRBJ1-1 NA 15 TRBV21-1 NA TGTGCCAGCAGCAAAGGGGACTACGGTAACCCTGAAGCTTTCTTT CASSKGDYGNPEAFF
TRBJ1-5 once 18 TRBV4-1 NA TGCGCCAGCAGCCAAGGCCCGGCAGGCACGGTGGCGGGGCAGCCCCAGCATTTT CASSQGPAGTVAGQPQHF
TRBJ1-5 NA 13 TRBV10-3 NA TGTGCCTCCGGGGAGCAGGCAGGTCAGCCCCAGCATTTT CASGEQAGQPQHF
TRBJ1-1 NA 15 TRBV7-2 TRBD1 TGTGCCAGCAGCCATATGGGACAGGGGAACACTGAAGCTTTCTTT CASSHMGQGNTEAFF
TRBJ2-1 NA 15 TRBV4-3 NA TGCGCCAGCAGCCAAGCGGGTGGCTCCTACAATGAGCAGTTCTTC CASSQAGGSYNEQFF
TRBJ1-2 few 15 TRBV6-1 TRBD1 TGTGCCAGCAGTGAAGGAGGACAGGGTGTTTATGGCTACACCTTC CASSEGGQGVYGYTF
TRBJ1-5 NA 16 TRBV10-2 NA TGCGCCAGCAGTGAGTATGGAGGCCTCAGCAATCAGCCCCAGCATTTT CASSEYGGLSNQPQHF
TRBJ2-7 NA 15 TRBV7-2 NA TGTGCCAGCAGCTTAGGTTCCGGGGTTCCCCTCGAGCAGTACTTC CASSLGSGVPLEQYF
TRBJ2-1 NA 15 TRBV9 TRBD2 TGTGCCAGCAGCGTTCTAGCGGTCCCCTACAATGAGCAGTTCTTC CASSVLAVPYNEQFF
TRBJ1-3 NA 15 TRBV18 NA TGTGCCAGCTCACCAAATAGGGGAATACAAAACACCATATATTTT CASSPNRGIQNTIYF
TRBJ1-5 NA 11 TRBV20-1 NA TGCAGTGCCTCTCGGGGTCAGCCCCAGCATTTT CSASRGQPQHF
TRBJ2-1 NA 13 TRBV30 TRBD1 TGTGCCTGGTGGGGACAGGGGGTTCGTGAGCAGTTCTTC CAWWGQGVREQFF
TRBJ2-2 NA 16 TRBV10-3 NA TGTGCCATCAGTGAGTCGAATCGAGGGTACACCGGGGAGCTGTTTTTT CAISESNRGYTGELFF
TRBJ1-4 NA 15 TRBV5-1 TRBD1 TGCGCCAGCAGCTTCCGAGGGGGCATCGGTGAAAAACTGTTTTTT CASSFRGGIGEKLFF
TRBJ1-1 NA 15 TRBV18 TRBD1 TGTGCCAGCTCACCCGAGACAGGGGTGAACACTGAAGCTTTCTTT CASSPETGVNTEAFF
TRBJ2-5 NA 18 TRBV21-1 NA NA CASSKEGTGLYILETQYF
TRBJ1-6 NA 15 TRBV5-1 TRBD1 TGCGCCAGCAGCTTGAGGGACAGGGTGAATTCACCCCTCCACTTT CASSLRDRVNSPLHF
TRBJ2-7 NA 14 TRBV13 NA TGTGCCAGCAGCCCTAACAGGGCGTTCTACGAGCAGTACTTC CASSPNRAFYEQYF
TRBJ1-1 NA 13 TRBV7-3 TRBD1 TGTGCCAGCTCCGGGACAGGGGACACTGAAGCTTTCTTT CASSGTGDTEAFF
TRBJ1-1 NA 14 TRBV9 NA TGTGCCAGCAGCGTAGCCGGACAAAACACTGAAGCTTTCTTT CASSVAGQNTEAFF
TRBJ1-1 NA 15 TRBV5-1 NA TGCGCCAGCAGCTTGGCCGGGGGGATGAACACTGAAGCTTTCTTT CASSLAGGMNTEAFF
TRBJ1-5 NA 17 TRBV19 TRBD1 TGTGCCAGTAGTGTGTCGACAGGGGAAGGTACCAATCAGCCCCAGCATTTT CASSVSTGEGTNQPQHF
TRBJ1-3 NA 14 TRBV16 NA TGTGCCAGCAGGCGACATATCTCTGGAAACACCATATATTTT CASRRHISGNTIYF
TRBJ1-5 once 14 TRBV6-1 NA TGTGCCAGTATGTCCGGGACATATTATCAGCCCCAGCATTTT CASMSGTYYQPQHF
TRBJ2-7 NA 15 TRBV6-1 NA TGTGCCAGCAGTGAATATCAGGGGATTTCCTACGAGCAGTACTTC CASSEYQGISYEQYF
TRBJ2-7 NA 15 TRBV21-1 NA TGTGCCAGCCCGCCCCAGGGGTACGGTGACTACGAGCAGTACTTC CASPPQGYGDYEQYF
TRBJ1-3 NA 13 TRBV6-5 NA TGTGCCAGCAGTGCAAACAAGGGGCGCACCATATATTTT CASSANKGRTIYF
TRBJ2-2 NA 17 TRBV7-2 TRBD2 TGTGCCAGCAGCCTACTCAGGACTAGCGGCGGCACCGGGGAGCTGTTTTTT CASSLLRTSGGTGELFF
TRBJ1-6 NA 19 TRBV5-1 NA TGCGCCAGCAGCTTGGTAGTGGTCGGAGGGTCGGGGGTCGGTTCACCCCTCCACTTT CASSLVVVGGSGVGSPLHF